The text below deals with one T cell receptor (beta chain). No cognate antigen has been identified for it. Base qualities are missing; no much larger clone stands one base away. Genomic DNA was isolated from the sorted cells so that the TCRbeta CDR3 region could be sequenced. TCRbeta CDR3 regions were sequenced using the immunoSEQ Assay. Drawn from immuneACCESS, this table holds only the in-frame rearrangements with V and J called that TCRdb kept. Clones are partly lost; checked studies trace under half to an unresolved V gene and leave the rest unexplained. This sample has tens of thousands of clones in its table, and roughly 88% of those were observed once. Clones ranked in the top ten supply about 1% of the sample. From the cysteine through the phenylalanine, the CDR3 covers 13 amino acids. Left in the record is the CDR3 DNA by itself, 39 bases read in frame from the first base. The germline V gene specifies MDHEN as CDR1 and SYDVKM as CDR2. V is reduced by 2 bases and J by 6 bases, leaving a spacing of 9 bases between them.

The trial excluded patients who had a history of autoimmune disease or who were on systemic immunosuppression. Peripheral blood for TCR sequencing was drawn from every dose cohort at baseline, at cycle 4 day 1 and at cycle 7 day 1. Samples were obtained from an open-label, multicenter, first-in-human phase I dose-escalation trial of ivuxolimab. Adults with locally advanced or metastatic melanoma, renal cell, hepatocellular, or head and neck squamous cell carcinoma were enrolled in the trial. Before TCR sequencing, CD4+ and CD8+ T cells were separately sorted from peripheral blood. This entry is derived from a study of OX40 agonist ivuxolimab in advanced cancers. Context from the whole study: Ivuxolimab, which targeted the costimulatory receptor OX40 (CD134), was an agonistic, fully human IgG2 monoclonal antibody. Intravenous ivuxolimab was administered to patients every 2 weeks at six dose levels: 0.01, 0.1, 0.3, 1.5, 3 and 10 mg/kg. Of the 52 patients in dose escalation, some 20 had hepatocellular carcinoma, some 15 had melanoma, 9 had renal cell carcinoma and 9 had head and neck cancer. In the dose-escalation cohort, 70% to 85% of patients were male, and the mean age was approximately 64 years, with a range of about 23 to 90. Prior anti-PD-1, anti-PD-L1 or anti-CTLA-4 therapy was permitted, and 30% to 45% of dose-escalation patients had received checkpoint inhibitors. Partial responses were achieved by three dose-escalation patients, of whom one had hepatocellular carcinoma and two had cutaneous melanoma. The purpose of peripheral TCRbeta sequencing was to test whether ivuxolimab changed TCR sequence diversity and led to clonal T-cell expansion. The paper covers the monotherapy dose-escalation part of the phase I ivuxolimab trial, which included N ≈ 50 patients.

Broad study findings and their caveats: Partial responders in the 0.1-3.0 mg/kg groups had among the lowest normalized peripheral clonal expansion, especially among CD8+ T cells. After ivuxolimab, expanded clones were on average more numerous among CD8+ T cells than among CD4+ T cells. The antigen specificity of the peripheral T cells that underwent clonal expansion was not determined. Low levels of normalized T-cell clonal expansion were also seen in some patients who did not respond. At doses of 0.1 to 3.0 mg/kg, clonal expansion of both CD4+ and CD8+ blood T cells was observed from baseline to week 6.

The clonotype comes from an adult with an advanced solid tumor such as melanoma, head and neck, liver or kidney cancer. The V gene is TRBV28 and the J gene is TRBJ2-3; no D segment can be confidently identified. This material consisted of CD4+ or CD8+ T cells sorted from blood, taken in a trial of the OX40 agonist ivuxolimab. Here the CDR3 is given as CASSLASGDTQYF. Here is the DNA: TGTGCCAGCAGTTTAGCCTCTGGCGATACGCAGTATTTT.